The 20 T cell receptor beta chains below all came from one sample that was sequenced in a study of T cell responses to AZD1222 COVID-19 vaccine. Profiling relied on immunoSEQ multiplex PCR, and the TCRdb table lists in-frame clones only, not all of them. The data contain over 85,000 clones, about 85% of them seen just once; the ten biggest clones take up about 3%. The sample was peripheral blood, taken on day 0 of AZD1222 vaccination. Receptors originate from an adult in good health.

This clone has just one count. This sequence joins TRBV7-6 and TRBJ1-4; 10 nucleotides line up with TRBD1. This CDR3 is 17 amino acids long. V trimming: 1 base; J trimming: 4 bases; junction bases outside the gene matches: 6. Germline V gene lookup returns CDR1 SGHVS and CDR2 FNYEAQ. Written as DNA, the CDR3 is TGTGCCAGCAGCTTAGAGGGACAGGGGCTGGGTAATGAAAAACTGTTTTTT. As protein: CASSLEGQGLGNEKLFF.

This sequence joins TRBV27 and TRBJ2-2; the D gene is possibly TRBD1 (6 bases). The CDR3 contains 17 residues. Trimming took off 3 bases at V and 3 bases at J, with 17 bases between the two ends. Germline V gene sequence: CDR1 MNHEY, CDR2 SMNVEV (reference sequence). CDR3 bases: TGTGCCAGCAGTTTCCAGCAGACAGGTACCTACACCGGGGAGCTGTTTTTT. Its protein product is CASSFQQTGTYTGELFF.

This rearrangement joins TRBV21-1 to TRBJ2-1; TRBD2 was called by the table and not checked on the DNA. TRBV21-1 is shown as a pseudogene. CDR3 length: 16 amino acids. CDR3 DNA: TGTGCCAGCAGCAAAGGCGAGGGAGGGGAGGACAATGAGCAGTTCTTC. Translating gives CASSKGEGGEDNEQFF.

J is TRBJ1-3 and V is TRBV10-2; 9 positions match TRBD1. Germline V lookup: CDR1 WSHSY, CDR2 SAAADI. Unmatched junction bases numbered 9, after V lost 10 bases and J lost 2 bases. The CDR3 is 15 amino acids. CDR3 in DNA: TGCGCCACCCTCGAGGGACAGGGCGCTGGAAACACCATATATTTT. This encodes CATLEGQGAGNTIYF.

CDR3 amino acids: CASSLSPGAPYNEQFF. For the CDR3, the DNA is TGTGCCAGCAGCCTATCACCAGGGGCTCCCTACAATGAGCAGTTCTTC. The chain links TRBV11-3 to TRBJ2-1; D is perhaps TRBD1 (6 bases). The CDR3 has 16 amino acids. CDR1 and CDR2 from the germline V gene are SGHNT and YENEEA. The germline V and J ends were trimmed by 5 bases and 2 bases, with 16 bases remaining between them.

CDR3 in DNA: TGTGCCACCAGTGTCCAGCATTTT. Amino acids: CATSVQHF. The chain carries TRBV24-1 and TRBJ1-5; no firm D call. The germline CDR1 and CDR2 sequences are KGHDR and SFDVKD. Trimming took 5 bases from V and 12 from J, leaving 1 base between them. The CDR3 spans 8 residues.

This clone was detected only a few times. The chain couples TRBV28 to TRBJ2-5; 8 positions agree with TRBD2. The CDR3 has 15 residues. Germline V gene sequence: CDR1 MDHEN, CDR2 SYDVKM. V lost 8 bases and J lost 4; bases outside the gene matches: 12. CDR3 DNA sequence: TGTGCCAGCCTACCACACCGGGCGGGAGGAGAGACCCAGTACTTC. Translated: CASLPHRAGGETQYF.

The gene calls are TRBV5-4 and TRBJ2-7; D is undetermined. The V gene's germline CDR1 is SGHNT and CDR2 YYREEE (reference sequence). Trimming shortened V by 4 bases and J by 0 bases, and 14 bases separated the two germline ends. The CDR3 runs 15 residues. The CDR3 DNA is TGTGCCAGCAGCCTAAACGACTTAAGCTCCTACGAGCAGTACTTC. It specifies CASSLNDLSSYEQYF.

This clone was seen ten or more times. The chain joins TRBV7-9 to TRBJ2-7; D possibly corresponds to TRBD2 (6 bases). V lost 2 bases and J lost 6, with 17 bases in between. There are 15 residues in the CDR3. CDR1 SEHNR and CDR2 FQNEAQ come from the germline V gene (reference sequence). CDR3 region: CASSLRAGSVAEQYF. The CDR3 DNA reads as TGTGCCAGCAGCTTACGCGCGGGGTCGGTCGCCGAGCAGTACTTC.

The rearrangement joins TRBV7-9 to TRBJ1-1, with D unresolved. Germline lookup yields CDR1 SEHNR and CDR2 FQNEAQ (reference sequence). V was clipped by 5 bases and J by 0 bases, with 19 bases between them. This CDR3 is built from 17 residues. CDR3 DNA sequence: TGTGCCAGCAGCCCACAAGGCTCAGGCGCCATGAACACTGAAGCTTTCTTT. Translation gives CASSPQGSGAMNTEAFF.

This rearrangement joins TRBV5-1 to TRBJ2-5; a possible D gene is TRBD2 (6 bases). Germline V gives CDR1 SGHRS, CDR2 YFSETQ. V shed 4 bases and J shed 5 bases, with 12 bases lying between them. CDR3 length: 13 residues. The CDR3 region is CASSPGLSETQYF. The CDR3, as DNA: TGCGCCAGCAGCCCGGGACTCTCCGAGACCCAGTACTTC.

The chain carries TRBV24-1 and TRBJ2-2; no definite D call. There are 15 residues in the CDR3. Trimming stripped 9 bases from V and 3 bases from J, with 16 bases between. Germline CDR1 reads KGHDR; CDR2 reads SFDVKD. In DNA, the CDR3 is TGTGCCACCTCCCCGGCAGACGGGTACACCGGGGAGCTGTTTTTT. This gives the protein CATSPADGYTGELFF.

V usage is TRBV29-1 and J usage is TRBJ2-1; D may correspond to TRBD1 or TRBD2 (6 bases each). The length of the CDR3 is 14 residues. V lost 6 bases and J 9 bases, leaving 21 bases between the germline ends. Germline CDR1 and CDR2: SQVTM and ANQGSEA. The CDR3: CSVLSTGARGEQFF. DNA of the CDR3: TGCAGCGTCTTGAGTACGGGGGCTAGGGGTGAGCAGTTCTTC.

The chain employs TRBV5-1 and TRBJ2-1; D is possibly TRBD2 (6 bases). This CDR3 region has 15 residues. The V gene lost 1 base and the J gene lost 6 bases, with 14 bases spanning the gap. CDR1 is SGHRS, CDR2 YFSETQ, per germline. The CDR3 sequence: CASSLRLGSGNEQFF. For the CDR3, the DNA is TGCGCCAGCAGCTTGCGACTAGGGTCGGGCAATGAGCAGTTCTTC. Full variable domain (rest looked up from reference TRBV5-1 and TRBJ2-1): KAGVTQTPRYLIKTRGQQVTLSCSPISGHRSVSWYQQTPGQGLQFLFEYFSETQRNKGNFPGRFSGRQFSNSRSEMNVSTLELGDSALYLCASSLRLGSGNEQFFGPGTRLTVL.

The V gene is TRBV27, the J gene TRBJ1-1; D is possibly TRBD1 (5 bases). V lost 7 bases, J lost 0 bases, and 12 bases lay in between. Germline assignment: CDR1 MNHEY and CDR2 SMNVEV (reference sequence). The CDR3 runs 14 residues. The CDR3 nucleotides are TGTGCCAGCACCGCCGGGGGGGTGAACACTGAAGCTTTCTTT. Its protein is CASTAGGVNTEAFF.

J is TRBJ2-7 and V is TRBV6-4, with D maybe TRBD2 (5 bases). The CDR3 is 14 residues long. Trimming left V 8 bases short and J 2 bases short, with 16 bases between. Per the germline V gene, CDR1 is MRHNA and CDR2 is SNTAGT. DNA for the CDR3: TGTGCCAGCGCTTTGCGGGTCCCCACCTACGAGCAGTACTTC. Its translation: CASALRVPTYEQYF.

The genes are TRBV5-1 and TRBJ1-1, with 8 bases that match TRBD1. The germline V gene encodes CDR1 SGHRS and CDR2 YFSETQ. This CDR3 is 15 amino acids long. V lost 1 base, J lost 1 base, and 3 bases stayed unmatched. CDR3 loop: CASSLYGQGNTEAFF. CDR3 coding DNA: TGCGCCAGCAGCTTGTATGGACAGGGGAACACTGAAGCTTTCTTT.

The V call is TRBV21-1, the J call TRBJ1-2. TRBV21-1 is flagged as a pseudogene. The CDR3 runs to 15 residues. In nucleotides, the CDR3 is TGTGCCAGCAGCAAAGCGGCAGGGTCTAGCGGTGGCTACACCTTC. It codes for CASSKAAGSSGGYTF.

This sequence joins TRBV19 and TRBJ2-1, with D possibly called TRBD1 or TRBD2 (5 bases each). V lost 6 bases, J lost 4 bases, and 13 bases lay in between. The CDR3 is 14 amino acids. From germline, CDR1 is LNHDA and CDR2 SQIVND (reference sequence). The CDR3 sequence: CASRGVTEYNEQFF. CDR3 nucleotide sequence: TGTGCCAGTAGGGGGGTGACTGAGTACAATGAGCAGTTCTTC.

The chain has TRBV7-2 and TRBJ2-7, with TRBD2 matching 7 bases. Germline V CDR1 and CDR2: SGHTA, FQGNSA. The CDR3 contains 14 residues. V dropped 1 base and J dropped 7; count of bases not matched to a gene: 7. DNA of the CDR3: TGTGCCAGCAGCTTAGGCGGGGGTAGAGGGGAGCAGTACTTC. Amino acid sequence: CASSLGGGRGEQYF.